This T cell receptor (beta chain) was identified in a study of lymphopenia after photon versus proton radiotherapy. Study-wide results and limits: Authors raise, but do not show, better survival with proton therapy. Proton therapy kept repertoires fairly stable, unlike photons, which gained effector/memory cells. Oligoclonal CD8+ Temra expansion after nadir drove photon patients' diversity drop.

Of note for this clone: What it binds is not known.

Trimming pared 1 base from V and 3 bases from J, leaving 20 bases between. Germline V gene lookup returns CDR1 SGHVS and CDR2 FQNEAQ. This CDR3 contains 18 residues. Here immunoSEQ multiplex PCR was the method, and the copy in TCRdb shows in-frame clones only, minus some. The sample carries around 25,000 clones, over 65% recorded once. This TCR came from a man aged 40-49 years with gastric cancer. The V and J genes are TRBV7-8 and TRBJ2-3; TRBD2 is a possible D gene (5 bases). Material: peripheral blood, obtained from a patient treated with photon-based radiotherapy. The CDR3, as DNA: TGTGCCAGCAGCTTAGTCTCCCGGACTCACGGGTTGACAGATACGCAGTATTTT. It yields the protein CASSLVSRTHGLTDTQYF.